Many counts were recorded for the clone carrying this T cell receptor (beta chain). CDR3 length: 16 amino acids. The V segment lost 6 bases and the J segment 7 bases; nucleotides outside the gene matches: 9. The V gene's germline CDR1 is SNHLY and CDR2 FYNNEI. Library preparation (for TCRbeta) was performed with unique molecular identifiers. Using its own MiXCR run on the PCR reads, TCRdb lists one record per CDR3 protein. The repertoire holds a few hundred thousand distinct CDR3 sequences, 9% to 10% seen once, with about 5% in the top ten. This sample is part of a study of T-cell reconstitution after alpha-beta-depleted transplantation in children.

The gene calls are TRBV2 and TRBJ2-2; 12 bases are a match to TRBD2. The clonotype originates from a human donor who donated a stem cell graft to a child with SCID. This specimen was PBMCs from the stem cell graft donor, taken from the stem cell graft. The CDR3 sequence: CASRLTSGGPIGELFF. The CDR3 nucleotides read TGTGCCAGCAGGCTGACTAGCGGGGGACCGATCGGGGAGCTGTTTTTT.